The TCR beta chain under discussion was sequenced for a study of human T cells and chemical hapten exposure. The CDR3 length is 15 residues. V lost 2 bases and J 0 bases, leaving 9 bases between the germline ends. Germline V gene data show CDR1 as MGHDK and CDR2 as SYGVNS. Each cDNA molecule in the library carried unique molecular identifiers. One entry per CDR3 protein results from TCRdb running MiXCR on the RACE reads. The repertoire includes 65,000 to 80,000 distinct CDR3 sequences, approximately 8.6% of them detected once, and about 1.4% sits in the top ten. Documented time point: healthy volunteer bleed at 6 weeks. It was from unfractionated whole blood that total RNA was extracted.

This receptor was obtained from a male donor in good health. Some clones in this sample may be carry-over from other donors' samples. The gene calls are TRBV25-1 and TRBJ2-3; D may be TRBD1 or TRBD2 (5 bases each). What was sequenced was whole blood. CDR3: CASSEAGRSTDTQYF. CDR3 nucleotide sequence: TGTGCCAGCAGTGAAGCAGGGAGAAGCACAGATACGCAGTATTTT.